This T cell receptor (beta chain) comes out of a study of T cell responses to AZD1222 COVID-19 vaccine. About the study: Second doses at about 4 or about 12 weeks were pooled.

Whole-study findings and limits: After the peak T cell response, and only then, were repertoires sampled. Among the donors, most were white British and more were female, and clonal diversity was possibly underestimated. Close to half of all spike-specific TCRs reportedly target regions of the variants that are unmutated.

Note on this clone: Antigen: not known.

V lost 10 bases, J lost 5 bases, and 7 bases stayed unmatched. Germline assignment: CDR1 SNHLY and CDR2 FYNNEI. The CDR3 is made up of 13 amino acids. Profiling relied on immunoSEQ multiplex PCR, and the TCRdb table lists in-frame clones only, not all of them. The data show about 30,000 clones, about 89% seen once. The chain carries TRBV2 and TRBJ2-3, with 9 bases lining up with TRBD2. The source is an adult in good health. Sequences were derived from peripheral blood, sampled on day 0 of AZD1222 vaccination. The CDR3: CATGTSFVDTQYF. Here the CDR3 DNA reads TGTGCCACCGGGACTAGCTTTGTAGATACGCAGTATTTT.